The clone carrying this T cell receptor beta chain came up once. Libraries were prepared by immunoSEQ multiplex PCR; TCRdb keeps only in-frame clonotypes and omits some of them. The sample records about 210,000 clones, over 80% being singletons. CDR3 size: 15 residues. V lost 4 bases and J 3 bases, leaving 13 bases between the germline ends. The germline V gene encodes CDR1 SGDLS and CDR2 YYNGEE. The data were taken from a study of blood T cell repertoires in COVID-19. Study-wide background: Italy, Spain and the United States were the sources of the convalescent and acute COVID-19 samples.

Categorization into cohorts depended on clinical history that participants reported. Shortly before study entry, within 2 weeks, exposed participants had met a COVID-19 case. The source is a woman under 40 who had been exposed to COVID-19. The chain combines TRBV9 with TRBJ1-4; D is perhaps TRBD1 (6 bases). Sequencing used PBMCs or T cells enriched from blood (not recorded which). This CDR3 reads CASSTGTRANEKLFF. The CDR3 coding sequence is TGTGCCAGCAGCACAGGGACGCGGGCTAATGAAAAACTGTTTTTT.